The source of this T cell receptor beta chain is a study of blood T cell repertoires in COVID-19. Study summary: T cells, B-cell-depleted T cells, or PBMCs supplied cDNA or gDNA.

Recruits, aged roughly 18 to 95 years, lived in around 24 US areas. Assignment of participants to cohorts was predicated upon participant-reported clinical history. Clones were read by immunoSEQ multiplex PCR, and TCRdb kept only the in-frame ones, dropping some. The data hold fewer than 400,000 clones, with around 90% observed a single time. Sequenced material: PBMCs or T cells enriched from blood (not recorded which). The sequence came from a man aged 30 to 45 who had recovered from COVID-19.

CDR3 loop: CAWSGGAAQTIYF. CDR3 coding DNA: TGTGCCTGGAGTGGCGGGGCCGCTCAAACCATATATTTT. V is TRBV30 and J is TRBJ1-3, with D perhaps matching TRBD1 (5 bases). The CDR3 loop spans 13 amino acids. Germline CDR1 and CDR2: GTSNPN and SVGIG (reference sequence). The ends were cut back, 1 base at V and 10 bases at J, with 14 bases in the middle.